This T cell receptor (beta chain) was profiled in a study of identical twins. TCRdb reprocessed the 5' RACE reads with MiXCR, giving one entry per CDR3 protein. This table holds 260,000 or so distinct CDR3 sequences, approximately 7.3% found once. This CDR3 region has 14 residues. Germline V gives CDR1 SGHRS, CDR2 YFSETQ. The V segment lost 4 bases and the J segment 0 bases; nucleotides outside the gene matches: 3. Donors uniformly comprised healthy Caucasians. Notes on the study in general: In drawing conclusions, the study used cross-sectional statistical analysis and did not follow the same donors. Beta out-of-frame sequences displayed a weaker excess of sharing between twins.

A note on this clonotype: Its target is unknown.

The sample was also reused in another study, on yellow fever vaccine responses in identical twins.

The sequencing sample was made of CD8+ T cells sorted from blood. The rearrangement joins TRBV5-1 to TRBJ2-7; 8 bases align to TRBD1. This TCR was recovered from a young woman in good health. The CDR3 DNA follows: TGCGCCAGCAGCACTGACAGGGGCTCCTACGAGCAGTACTTC. This sequence encodes CASSTDRGSYEQYF.